The entry below describes one T cell receptor beta chain. Its cognate antigen has yet to be identified. Base qualities are not provided; no much larger clone lies one nucleotide away. The CDR3 regions of human TCRbeta chains were subjected to immunosequencing. The study's processing was this. Repertoire TCRs were matched against a reference library of SARS-CoV-2-specific TCRs generated with the MIRA antigen-specificity platform. Breadth was defined as the fraction of unique TCRs that were SARS-CoV-2-associated, and depth was defined as the fraction of total T cells that were SARS-CoV-2-associated. Using the MIRA data, each spike-specific TCR was mapped to the spike region that the TCR reacts to and placed in a CD4 or CD8 class. Log10-transformed breadth and depth values were compared by one-way ANOVA with Sidak's multiple comparisons tests. TCRdb took this table from immuneACCESS and kept in-frame rearrangements with V and J called. Such tables lack part of the clones; where checked against another copy, unresolved V genes explain under half of the gap, and the rest is unexplained. The DNA gave D and trimming, while V, J and clone size come from that table. This sample lists 75,000 to 90,000 clones; over 75% were detected once. The ten largest clones take up 12% of the sample.

These data originate in a study of T cell responses to AZD1222 COVID-19 vaccine (dated by TCRdb to the early 2020s). For the study in its entirety: TCR sequencing was performed for fewer than 250 trial participants, of whom around 210 were given two doses of AZD1222 and some 26 were given two doses of MenACWY control vaccine. Trial participants were enrolled by age into 18-55, 56-69 and 70-plus year subgroups, with around 140, 26 and 57 TCR-sequenced participants respectively. Summary of the overall study and its limitations: Because no day 14 peak-response samples were available, repertoires were characterized only after the peak T cell response. After two AZD1222 doses, both the breadth and the depth of spike-specific TCRs were significantly higher than at day 0 and than in MenACWY recipients. Reportedly, almost half of the unique spike-specific TCRs recognized epitopes lying outside the regions that are mutated in the B.1.351 and B.1.1.7 variants. Participants were mostly white British, with more females than males. The authors suggested clonal diversity may have been underestimated. Vaccine-associated CD4 TCRs spanned the whole spike protein, with dominant responses in regions 160-218 and 743-854. In the small 56-69-year group, the increase in depth fell short of significance, most likely because of low power. Conclusions about previously exposed vaccinees were limited because only six AZD1222 recipients were SARS-CoV-2 seropositive at baseline.

CDR1 and CDR2, looked up from the germline V gene, are SGHTA and FQGNSA. V is pruned by 5 bases and J by 6 bases, leaving 13 bases of the junction without a gene match. The CDR3 numbers 16 residues from cysteine through phenylalanine. The kept DNA is CDR3 alone, 48 bases in frame from the first base. Interpreted using the paper, the time point label stands for: about 28 days (+/-7) after the second vaccine dose. Because spike-specific TCR depth and breadth did not differ between the two schedules, AZD1222 recipients who got a second dose at roughly 4 weeks were pooled with those who got a second dose at roughly 12 weeks. Vaccinee samples came from UK trials COV001 and COV002, including a single-blind randomized controlled phase 2/3 trial of AZD1222 (ChAdOx1 nCoV-19) in healthy adults. Trial participant PBMC samples were collected at day 0 and day 28 after the second dose for TCRbeta chain sequencing.

The chain links TRBV7-2 with TRBJ2-3; a stretch of 8 junction bases matches TRBD2. This specimen consisted of peripheral blood, obtained 28 days after the second AZD1222 dose. The TCR originated in an adult who received the AZD1222 COVID-19 vaccine. The DNA reads TGTGCCAGCAGCCCCCGGACTAGCCAAGTAGGGGATACGCAGTATTTT. This translates into CASSPRTSQVGDTQYF. The full variable domain, completed from the reference TRBV7-2 and TRBJ2-3 proteins outside the CDR3, reads GAGVSQSPSNKVTEKGKDVELRCDPISGHTALYWYRQSLGQGLEFLIYFQGNSAPDKSGLPSDRFSAERTGGSVSTLTIQRTQQEDSAVYLCASSPRTSQVGDTQYFGPGTRLTVL.